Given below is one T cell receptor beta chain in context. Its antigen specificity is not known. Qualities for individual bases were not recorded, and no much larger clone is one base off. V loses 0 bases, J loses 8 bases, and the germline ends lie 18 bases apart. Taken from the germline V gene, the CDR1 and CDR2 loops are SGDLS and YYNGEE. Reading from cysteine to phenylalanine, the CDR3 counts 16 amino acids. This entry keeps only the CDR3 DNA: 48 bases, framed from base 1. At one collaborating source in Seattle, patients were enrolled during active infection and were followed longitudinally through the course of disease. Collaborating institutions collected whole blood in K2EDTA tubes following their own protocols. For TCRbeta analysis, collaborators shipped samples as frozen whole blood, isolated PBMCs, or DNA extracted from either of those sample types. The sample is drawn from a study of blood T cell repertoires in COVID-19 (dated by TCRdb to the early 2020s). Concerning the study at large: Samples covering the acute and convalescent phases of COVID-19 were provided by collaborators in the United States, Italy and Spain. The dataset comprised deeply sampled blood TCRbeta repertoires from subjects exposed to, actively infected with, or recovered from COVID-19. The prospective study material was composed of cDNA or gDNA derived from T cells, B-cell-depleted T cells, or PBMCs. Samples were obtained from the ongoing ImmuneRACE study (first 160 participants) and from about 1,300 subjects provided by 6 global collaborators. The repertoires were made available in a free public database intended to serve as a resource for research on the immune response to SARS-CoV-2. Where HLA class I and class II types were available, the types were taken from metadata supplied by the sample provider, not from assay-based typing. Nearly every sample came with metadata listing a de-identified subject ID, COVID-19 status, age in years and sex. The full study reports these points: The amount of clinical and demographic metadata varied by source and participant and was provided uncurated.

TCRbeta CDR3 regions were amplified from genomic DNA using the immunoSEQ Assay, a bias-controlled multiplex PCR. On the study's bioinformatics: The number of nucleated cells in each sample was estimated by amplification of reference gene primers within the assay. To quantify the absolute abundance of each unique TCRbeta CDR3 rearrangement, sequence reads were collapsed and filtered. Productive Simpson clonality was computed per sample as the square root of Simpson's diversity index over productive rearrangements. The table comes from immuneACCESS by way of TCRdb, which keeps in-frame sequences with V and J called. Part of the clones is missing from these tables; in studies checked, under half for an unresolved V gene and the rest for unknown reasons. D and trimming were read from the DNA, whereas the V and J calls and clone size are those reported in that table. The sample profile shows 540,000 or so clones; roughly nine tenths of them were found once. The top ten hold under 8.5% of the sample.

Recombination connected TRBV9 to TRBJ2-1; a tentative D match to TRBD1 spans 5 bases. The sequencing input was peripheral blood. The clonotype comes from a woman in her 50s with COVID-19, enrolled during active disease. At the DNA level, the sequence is TGTGCCAGCAGCGTAGGTCAGGCCCACTCCAGGGATGAGCAGTTCTTC. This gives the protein CASSVGQAHSRDEQFF.